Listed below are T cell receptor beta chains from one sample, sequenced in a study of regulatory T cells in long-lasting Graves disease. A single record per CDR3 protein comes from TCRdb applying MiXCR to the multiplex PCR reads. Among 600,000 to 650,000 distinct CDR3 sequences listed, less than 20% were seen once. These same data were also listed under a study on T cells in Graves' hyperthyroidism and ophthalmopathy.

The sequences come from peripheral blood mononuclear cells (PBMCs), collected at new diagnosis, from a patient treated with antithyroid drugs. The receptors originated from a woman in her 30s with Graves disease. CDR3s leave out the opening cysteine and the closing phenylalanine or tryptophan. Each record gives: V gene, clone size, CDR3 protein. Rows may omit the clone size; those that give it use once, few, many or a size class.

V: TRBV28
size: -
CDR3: ASRGGTGRQPQH

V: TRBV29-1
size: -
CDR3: SSGSFGTDTQY

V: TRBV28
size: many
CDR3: ASSLYPRAGKGVDSEAF

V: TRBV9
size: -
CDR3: ASSVGVGKGEGYT

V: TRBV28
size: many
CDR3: ASSPRGRQY

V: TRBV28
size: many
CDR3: ASKGDRETQY

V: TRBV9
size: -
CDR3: ASSSSSGTGSGYT

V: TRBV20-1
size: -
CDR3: SARRAVEQF

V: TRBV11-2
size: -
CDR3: ASSQTLAGEGGELF

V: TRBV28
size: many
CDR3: ASSVSISTDTQY

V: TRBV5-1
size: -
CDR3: ASNGRDSGTYGYT

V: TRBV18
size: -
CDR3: ASSPSGSGNEQF

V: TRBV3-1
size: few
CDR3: ASSQTVSLGGLADTQY

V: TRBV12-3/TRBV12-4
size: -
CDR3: ASSLGGTHVGQF

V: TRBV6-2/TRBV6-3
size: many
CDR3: ASSYSSSSTDTQY

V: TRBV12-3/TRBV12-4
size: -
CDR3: ASTHPGLAQYAQY

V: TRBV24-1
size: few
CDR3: ATSDSTPGTGLSTGELF

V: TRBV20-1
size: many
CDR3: SADPGLSV

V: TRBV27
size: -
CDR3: ASSLGAGFVLT

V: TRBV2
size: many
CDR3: ATKPGSGVSYEQY